This T cell receptor beta chain is drawn from a study of human T cells and chemical hapten exposure. Germline assignment: CDR1 DFQATT and CDR2 SNEGSKA (reference sequence). The J segment lost 5 bases and the V segment lost 4 bases, leaving 10 bases of the junction unmatched. The CDR3 is made up of 15 amino acids. What the library attached to individual cDNA molecules were unique molecular identifiers. TCRdb itself ran the RACE reads through MiXCR, one entry per CDR3 protein. The data hold about 82,000 distinct CDR3 sequences, with less than 8% observed a single time. Study-wide findings and caveats: PT1 expanded TCR counts and patch test score correlated positively.

Of note for this clonotype: Antigen specificity is unknown.

Time point denoted: patch test 2, 6 weeks after DPC sensitization. Treatment given: therapeutic diphenylcyclopropenone sensitization with weekly scalp DPC. Patients had alopecia, were aged 18 to 70, and were not pregnant. The study extracted total RNA from unfractionated whole blood. J is TRBJ1-1 and V is TRBV20-1, with 10 bases lining up with TRBD1. This receptor was taken from a woman aged 25-40 years with alopecia areata. Some clones in this sample may be carry-over from other donors' samples. Material: whole blood, obtained in connection with sensitization to the hapten diphenylcyclopropenone (DPC). Here the CDR3 DNA reads TGCAGTGCTAAACGACAGGGGGCATTGGGGACTGAAGCTTTCTTT. Encoded protein: CSAKRQGALGTEAFF.